This T cell receptor beta chain comes out of a study of control samples from healthy donors and cancer patients. Measured with immunoSEQ multiplex PCR; TCRdb has only the in-frame clones, and not every one. The repertoire has around 84,000 clones, 65% to 90% of them found once; the top ten carry 11%. What was sequenced was PBMCs. The TCR sequence derives from a man aged 60 to 69 with head and neck cancer.

CDR3 residues: CSAGTAYEQYF. CDR3 DNA: TGCAGCGCTGGGACAGCCTACGAGCAGTACTTC. J is TRBJ2-7 and V is TRBV29-1, with TRBD1 matching 7 bases. The V and J ends lost 7 bases and 2 bases, in that order; junction bases with no gene match: 2. CDR1 is SQVTM and CDR2 is ANQGSEA in the germline V gene. CDR3 length: 11 residues.